The source of this T cell receptor beta chain is a study of T cell responses to AZD1222 COVID-19 vaccine. Study findings and constraints: Recipients of two AZD1222 doses showed rising Spike-specific TCR breadth and depth. The span of vaccine-associated CD4 TCRs extended across spike, with dominance at 160-218 and 743-854.

About this clone: Its antigen is still unknown.

Method: immunoSEQ multiplex PCR; TCRdb's copy keeps in-frame clones and lacks some. The sample holds 75,000 to 80,000 clones; 90% are singletons and the top ten take over 1.1%. The receptor was derived from an adult who received the AZD1222 COVID-19 vaccine. Sample: peripheral blood, taken 28 days after the second AZD1222 dose.

Here the CDR3 reads CATGLSGGTEAFF. Here the CDR3 DNA reads TGTGCCACGGGTCTCTCGGGAGGCACTGAAGCTTTCTTT. The chain joins TRBV12-3 or TRBV12-4 to TRBJ1-1, with no clear D. V dropped 10 bases and J dropped 4 bases, with 16 bases sitting between them. The CDR3 runs to 13 residues.